A single sample gave rise to the 9 T cell receptor beta chains below, sequenced in a study of cytomegalovirus exposure and HLA in healthy donors. The data were produced by immunoSEQ multiplex PCR, yet TCRdb's version contains in-frame clones alone and is incomplete. The sample yields about 130,000 clones, more than 70% seen once. Sequenced: PBMCs. The receptors originated from a man aged 25-45 years in good health and CMV-seronegative.

The genes are TRBV5-6 and TRBJ2-7; TRBD1 agrees at 7 bases. In germline, CDR1 is SGHDT, CDR2 YYEEEE. The CDR3 length is 14 residues. V was pared by 0 bases and J by 3 bases, with 3 bases of the junction left unmatched. CDR3 residues: CASSLDRGNYEQYF. The CDR3 coding sequence is TGTGCCAGCAGCTTGGACAGGGGCAACTACGAGCAGTACTTC.

The chain recombines TRBV5-6 with TRBJ1-5; D is uncertain. V dropped 4 bases and J dropped 2 bases, with 13 bases sitting between them. The CDR3 has 15 residues. The germline V gene encodes CDR1 SGHDT and CDR2 YYEEEE. CDR3: CASSVRGRGNQPQHF. The CDR3 DNA reads TGTGCCAGCAGCGTGAGAGGGAGAGGCAATCAGCCCCAGCATTTT.

V usage is TRBV6-6 and J usage is TRBJ2-7, with TRBD1 identical over 9 bases. Losses at the gene ends were 8 bases for V and 4 bases for J; bases not matched to a gene: 6. Germline CDR1 MNHNY, CDR2 SVGAGI (reference sequence). This CDR3 has 13 residues. In nucleotides, the CDR3 is TGTGCCAGCCGAATCGGGACAGGGTACGAGCAGTACTTC. Protein sequence: CASRIGTGYEQYF.

The V call is TRBV4-1, the J call TRBJ2-3; 8 nucleotides agree with TRBD1. Germline CDR1 and CDR2: MGHRA and YSYEKL. The CDR3 runs to 14 residues. With 5 bases clipped from V and 5 bases from J, the junction kept 6 bases outside the gene matches. This chain's CDR3 is CASSMGTGRDTQYF. The CDR3 nucleotides read TGCGCCAGCAGCATGGGGACAGGACGAGATACGCAGTATTTT.

The chain links TRBV19 to TRBJ2-2; 9 bases align to TRBD2. The CDR3 contains 16 residues. The germline gives CDR1 LNHDA, CDR2 SQIVND (reference sequence). J was trimmed by 4 bases and V by 10 bases; bases with no gene match: 13. As DNA, the CDR3 is TGTGCCACTTCACCTTCTAGCGGGACTGGCACCGGGGAGCTGTTTTTT. Amino acid sequence: CATSPSSGTGTGELFF.

The V call is TRBV2, the J call TRBJ2-7; 8 positions agree with TRBD1. The CDR3 runs 14 residues. J lost 6 bases, V lost 6 bases, and 10 bases had no gene match. In germline, CDR1 is SNHLY, CDR2 FYNNEI. Here the CDR3 DNA reads TGTGCCAGCAGGGCGGGCAGGGGGCCCGGCGAGCAGTACTTC. Protein sequence: CASRAGRGPGEQYF.

The V call is TRBV27, the J call TRBJ1-5; no clear D gene. Trimming took off 6 bases at V and 6 bases at J, with 21 bases between the two ends. This CDR3 has 16 residues. Germline V gene lookup returns CDR1 MNHEY and CDR2 SMNVEV (reference sequence). The CDR3 sequence is CASSPDWAGSGQPQHF. The CDR3 nucleotides read TGTGCCAGCAGCCCCGATTGGGCCGGTTCTGGTCAGCCCCAGCATTTT.

The V and J genes are TRBV10-3 and TRBJ2-1; 7 bases are shared with TRBD2. The V gene end was trimmed by 8 bases and the J gene end by 4 bases; junction bases not matched to a gene: 5. Germline CDR1 and CDR2: ENHRY and SYGVKD. The CDR3 runs 13 residues. The CDR3 loop reads CAIGSSGYNEQFF. The CDR3, as DNA: TGTGCCATCGGGTCTAGCGGTTACAATGAGCAGTTCTTC.

The V and J genes are TRBV19 and TRBJ2-3; 8 nucleotides line up with TRBD1. CDR1 LNHDA and CDR2 SQIVND come from the germline V gene (reference sequence). With 7 bases clipped from V and 2 bases from J, the junction kept 5 bases outside the gene matches. The CDR3 length is 14 residues. The DNA of the CDR3 is TGTGCCAGTACCAGGGGGCGCTTCACAGATACGCAGTATTTT. It specifies CASTRGRFTDTQYF.